This T cell receptor beta chain is from a study of T cell repertoires in cytomegalovirus infection. Across the study: CMV infection together with matching HLA type was indicated by public TCR beta signatures.

Study-level points and caveats: Carriers of CMV plus the relevant HLA were identified by cumulative public TCR beta family frequency. In two of eight donors, the top clonotype was HLA-C-restricted CMV-specific.

TCRdb re-analysed the reads in MiXCR, keeping a single row per CDR3 protein. The sample carries some 680,000 distinct CDR3 sequences, approximately 34% recorded once. Germline V gene data show CDR1 as MGHRA and CDR2 as YSYEKL. CDR3 length equals 17 residues. V dropped 2 bases and J dropped 3 bases, with 17 bases sitting between them. This clonotype was recorded a few times. Its specificity is unknown. The sequencing sample was made of PBMCs. The V gene is TRBV4-1, the J gene TRBJ1-3, with D possibly being TRBD1 (6 bases). The clonotype comes from a human donor in good health (CMV status not recorded). Some clones in this sample may be carry-over from other donors' samples. The CDR3: CASSQSTGSDFGNTIYF. The CDR3, as DNA: TGCGCCAGCAGCCAATCTACAGGGTCCGATTTTGGAAACACCATATATTTT.